This T cell receptor (beta chain) originates from a study of regulatory T cells in long-lasting Graves disease. The time point here: newly diagnosed GD, antithyroid drugs for less than 3 months. Making the TCR library involved RNA that had been extracted from PBMCs. Staff took approximately 10 milliliters of peripheral blood and put it into EDTA tubes. The CDR3 runs 13 residues. Germline V gives CDR1 KGHSH, CDR2 LQKENI. The V and J ends lost 2 bases and 5 bases respectively, with 7 bases between them. This clonotype has a count of ten or more. Relying on iRepertoire HTBI primers and Arm-PCR of CDR3 regions, the team built TCR beta libraries. MiXCR was run by TCRdb on the multiplex PCR reads, yielding one entry per CDR3 protein. The sample shows approximately 460,000 distinct CDR3 sequences, about a sixth of them seen only once. The same sample was also used in a study of T cells in Graves' hyperthyroidism and ophthalmopathy.

The source of this sequence is a woman in her thirties with Graves disease. The specimen was peripheral blood mononuclear cells (PBMCs), collected at new diagnosis, from a patient treated with antithyroid drugs. This chain connects TRBV18 to TRBJ2-1; maybe TRBD1 (5 bases). The CDR3 spells CASSPAQDNEQFF. Written as DNA, the CDR3 is TGTGCCAGCTCACCAGCACAGGACAATGAGCAGTTCTTC. Full variable domain (missing parts from reference TRBV18 and TRBJ2-1): NAGVMQNPRHLVRRRGQEARLRCSPMKGHSHVYWYRQLPEEGLKFMVYLQKENIIDESGMPKERFSAEFPKEGPSILRIQQVVRGDSAAYFCASSPAQDNEQFFGPGTRLTVL.